This TCR beta chain derives from a study of Graves' ophthalmopathy and Graves' hyperthyroidism. Across the study: Peripheral blood was gathered at first diagnosis, ahead of any treatment whatsoever.

All donors with ophthalmopathy were recorded as having moderate-to-severe activity, CAS ≥3, NOSPECS ≥4 and a duration under 3 months. Pregnant or lactating patients and those with other autoimmune diseases or uncontrolled infections were excluded. V lost 4 bases and J lost 10, with 16 bases in between. CDR3 size: 14 residues. RNA transcripts were the source from which TCR beta CDR3 regions were amplified. A first-round RT-PCR used HTBI primers, followed by a second-round multiplex PCR. From the multiplex PCR reads, TCRdb called clonotypes with MiXCR, one entry per CDR3 protein. The data show about 240,000 distinct CDR3 sequences, around 50% seen once.

The chain combines TRBV12-3 or TRBV12-4 with TRBJ1-4; the D gene is possibly TRBD1 (6 bases). The receptor was isolated from an adult man with Graves' ophthalmopathy. Sequenced material: peripheral blood. The CDR3, as DNA: TGTGCCAGCAGTTCAGCAGGGGATCCAGGAAAACTGTTTTTT. It encodes CASSSAGDPGKLFF.